Following are 27 T cell receptor beta chains from one sample sequenced in a study of T cells after yellow fever vaccination (dated by TCRdb to about 2019). Preparation of the library involved 5' RACE. Sequencing instrument: Illumina NovaSeq 6000. TCRdb reanalyzed the raw reads on its own, using fastp at Q25 for trimming and MiXCR for clone calling, and kept in-frame beta chains. Merged by CDR3 protein, the rows form single entries marked with the most common genes and DNA. The sample data list more than 200,000 distinct CDR3 sequences, and roughly 4% of these were observed just once. The top ten clones comprise around 20% of the sample. Explained via the paper, the treatment or condition label denotes: live attenuated yellow fever vaccine strain. Sequences were derived from PBMCs, sampled 15 days after the yellow fever booster vaccination. Receptor source: a man aged 18 to 29 who received the YFV17D yellow fever vaccine.

V usage is TRBV20-1 and J usage is TRBJ1-4, with D hard to call. With 0 bases removed from V and 7 bases from J, the gap between germline ends came to 6 bases. The V gene's germline CDR1 is DFQATT and CDR2 SNEGSKA (reference sequence). This CDR3 has 12 amino acids. The CDR3 protein is CSARELAEKLFF. CDR3 sequence (DNA): TGCAGTGCTAGAGAACTGGCTGAAAAACTGTTTTTT.

This clonotype was counted at least ten times. This chain links TRBV28 with TRBJ2-7, with 7 bases that match TRBD1. J was trimmed by 5 bases and V by 5 bases; bases with no gene match: 15. Germline V gene data show CDR1 as MDHEN and CDR2 as SYDVKM. The CDR3 length is 16 residues. This CDR3 is CASSPLRGRGSHEQYV. CDR3 DNA sequence: TGTGCCAGCAGTCCTCTCCGGGGCAGGGGGTCGCACGAGCAGTACGTC.

This clonotype appeared many times. The CDR3 sequence: CASSLAGYYGYTF. The CDR3 nucleotides are TGTGCCAGCAGCTTGGCGGGCTACTATGGCTACACCTTC. V and J are TRBV11-2 and TRBJ1-2; no clear D gene. This CDR3 is built from 13 residues. CDR1 is SGHAT, CDR2 FQNNGV, per germline. With 3 bases removed from V and 3 bases from J, the gap between germline ends came to 8 bases.

This clonotype showed up many times. V usage is TRBV7-2 and J usage is TRBJ2-7; TRBD1 agrees at 7 bases. CDR1 and CDR2 from the germline V gene are SGHTA and FQGNSA. This CDR3 is 12 amino acids long. The V gene end was trimmed by 1 base and the J gene end by 8 bases; junction bases not matched to a gene: 2. Written as DNA, the CDR3 is TGTGCCAGCAGCTTAGTAGGGGGCCAGCAGTACGTC. Encoded protein: CASSLVGGQQYV.

This clonotype appeared many times. This rearrangement joins TRBV27 to TRBJ2-3; D is undetermined. Germline CDR1 MNHEY, CDR2 SMNVEV (reference sequence). Deletions cut 5 bases from V and 2 bases from J, with 11 bases between. This CDR3 has 14 residues. CDR3 residues: CASSEIGDTDTQYF. DNA of the CDR3: TGTGCCAGCAGTGAAATCGGAGACACAGATACGCAGTATTTT.

This clonotype came up many times. The V and J genes are TRBV20-1 and TRBJ2-3; the D gene is possibly TRBD1 (6 bases). The ends were cut back, 7 bases at V and 3 bases at J, with 20 bases in the middle. The CDR3 sequence is 15 residues long. The germline V gene has CDR1 DFQATT and CDR2 SNEGSKA (reference sequence). The CDR3 sequence: CSVMVGRGITDTQYF. CDR3 nucleotide sequence: TGCAGTGTCATGGTGGGCAGGGGTATAACAGATACGCAGTATTTT.

This clonotype was counted a few times. The CDR3: CASSLRSGSGGYTGELFF. CDR3 in DNA: TGTGCCAGCAGCCTCCGGTCTGGGAGCGGGGGATACACCGGGGAGCTGTTTTTT. This chain joins TRBV5-4 and TRBJ2-2; 8 bases align to TRBD2. The germline V gene has CDR1 SGHNT and CDR2 YYREEE (reference sequence). The V gene end was trimmed by 4 bases and the J gene end by 3 bases; junction bases not matched to a gene: 14. CDR3 length: 18 amino acids.

This clonotype was counted at least ten times. The chain couples TRBV6-5 to TRBJ1-4; D ambiguous. Germline CDR1 MNHEY, CDR2 SVGAGI. V was shortened by 4 bases and J by 0 bases, with 9 bases between the two germline ends. The CDR3 is 15 amino acids. The CDR3 region is CASSLSPTTNEKLFF. The CDR3 DNA follows: TGTGCCAGCAGTTTGTCCCCTACAACTAATGAAAAACTGTTTTTT.

There are many counts of this clonotype. The rearrangement links TRBV20-1 to TRBJ1-2; a weak D match, TRBD1 (6 bases). There are 14 residues in the CDR3. Germline V gene lookup returns CDR1 DFQATT and CDR2 SNEGSKA (reference sequence). V lost 1 base and J lost 5, with 14 bases in between. The CDR3 here is CSARGEGVRYGYTF. In DNA form, the CDR3 reads TGCAGTGCTAGAGGCGAGGGGGTGCGATATGGCTACACCTTC.

Many counts were recorded for this clonotype. This chain links TRBV7-2 with TRBJ2-7; TRBD1 matches 8 bases. Germline trimming cut 9 bases from V and 5 bases from J; bases unmatched to any gene: 12. This CDR3 has 14 amino acids. The germline V gene has CDR1 SGHTA and CDR2 FQGNSA. The DNA of the CDR3 is TGTGCCAGTGACAGGGGACCCCCCGCCCACGAGCAGTACTTC. Translation: CASDRGPPAHEQYF. Using reference TRBV7-2 and TRBJ2-7 for the parts outside the CDR3, the full variable domain is GAGVSQSPSNKVTEKGKDVELRCDPISGHTALYWYRQSLGQGLEFLIYFQGNSAPDKSGLPSDRFSAERTGGSVSTLTIQRTQQEDSAVYLCASDRGPPAHEQYFGPGTRLTVT.

This clonotype was seen a handful of times. The rearrangement uses TRBV20-1 and TRBJ1-2, with TRBD1 identical over 8 bases. The CDR3 covers 12 residues. Per germline, CDR1 DFQATT and CDR2 SNEGSKA (reference sequence). The V and J ends lost 1 base and 5 bases, in that order; junction bases with no gene match: 0. This CDR3 reads CSARGTGYGYTF. The CDR3 DNA sequence: TGCAGTGCTAGAGGGACAGGGTATGGCTACACCTTC.

This clonotype was counted ten times or more. The V gene is TRBV9, the J gene TRBJ1-6, with TRBD1 matching over 8 bases. From germline, CDR1 is SGDLS and CDR2 YYNGEE. This CDR3 is 15 amino acids long. Losses at the gene ends were 0 bases for V and 10 bases for J; bases not matched to a gene: 6. Here the CDR3 reads CASSVGGTGGSPLHF. The CDR3 DNA reads TGTGCCAGCAGCGTAGGTGGGACAGGCGGCTCACCCCTCCACTTT.

This clonotype was observed many times. CDR3: CASSLSGVEAFF. The CDR3 DNA reads as TGTGCCAGCAGCTTATCTGGGGTTGAAGCTTTCTTT. The V gene is TRBV11-2, the J gene TRBJ1-1; D unresolved. The CDR3 runs 12 residues. Per germline, CDR1 SGHAT and CDR2 FQNNGV. Trimming removed 2 bases from V and 7 bases from J, with 8 bases in between.

This clonotype was recorded many times. The chain has TRBV5-5 and TRBJ1-3; D possibly corresponds to TRBD1 (5 bases). The V gene's germline CDR1 is SGHKS and CDR2 YYEKEE (reference sequence). V was clipped by 0 bases and J by 0 bases, with 16 bases between them. CDR3 length equals 18 residues. The CDR3 spells CASSLAGGTSASGNTIYF. CDR3 nucleotides: TGTGCCAGCAGCTTGGCGGGGGGTACCTCTGCCTCTGGAAACACCATATATTTT.

This clonotype occurred many times. The V and J genes are TRBV18 and TRBJ2-7; D unresolved. Per germline, CDR1 KGHSH and CDR2 LQKENI. The V and J ends lost 1 base and 7 bases respectively, with 17 bases between them. The CDR3 loop spans 15 amino acids. CDR3: CASSPRSLGKWEQYF. The CDR3 nucleotides are TGTGCCAGCTCACCACGTTCCCTTGGGAAATGGGAGCAGTACTTC. Supplemented by reference TRBV18 and TRBJ2-7, the full variable domain reads NAGVMQNPRHLVRRRGQEARLRCSPMKGHSHVYWYRQLPEEGLKFMVYLQKENIIDESGMPKERFSAEFPKEGPSILRIQQVVRGDSAAYFCASSPRSLGKWEQYFGPGTRLTVT.

This clonotype was seen many times. The rearrangement uses TRBV7-9 and TRBJ1-1, with D unclear. V lost 5 bases and J 3 bases, leaving 13 bases between the germline ends. The CDR3 has 14 residues. The germline V gene encodes CDR1 SEHNR and CDR2 FQNEAQ (reference sequence). The CDR3 DNA sequence: TGTGCCAGCAGCCCCCCGATGGGTTACACTGAAGCTTTCTTT. It specifies CASSPPMGYTEAFF.

The sample holds many counts of this clonotype. The chain combines TRBV7-2 with TRBJ1-5; 10 bases match TRBD1. Per the germline V gene, CDR1 is SGHTA and CDR2 is FQGNSA. Trimming cost V 4 bases and J 4 bases; bases outside gene matches: 1. This CDR3 is 14 amino acids long. Written as DNA, the CDR3 is TGTGCCAGCAGCTCGGACAGGGGGAATCAGCCCCAGCATTTT. This codes for CASSSDRGNQPQHF.

This clonotype was found many times. The chain combines TRBV20-1 with TRBJ2-3; perhaps D is TRBD1 or TRBD2 (5 bases each). V was trimmed by 6 bases and J by 10 bases, leaving 17 bases between them. This CDR3 has 12 amino acids. The germline gives CDR1 DFQATT, CDR2 SNEGSKA (reference sequence). The CDR3 here is CSATGRNGAQYF. The CDR3 nucleotides read TGCAGTGCAACGGGACGGAACGGTGCGCAGTATTTT.

This clonotype was seen repeatedly, ten times or more. The chain recombines TRBV4-2 with TRBJ1-1; maybe TRBD1 (5 bases). The CDR3 extends over 15 amino acids. Germline V gene data show CDR1 as LGHNA and CDR2 as YNFKEQ. Trimming left V 0 bases short and J 3 bases short, with 11 bases between. The CDR3 nucleotides read TGTGCCAGCAGCCAAGAACCAAGGGGTGACACTGAAGCTTTCTTT. Translation gives CASSQEPRGDTEAFF.

The table lists this clonotype with many counts. The V call is TRBV7-2, the J call TRBJ2-7, with a tentative D call TRBD2 (6 bases). Germline lookup yields CDR1 SGHTA and CDR2 FQGNSA. The CDR3 contains 14 residues. Trimming cost V 1 base and J 2 bases, with 9 bases left between them. The CDR3 DNA is TGTGCCAGCAGCTTAGGGAGGGCGGCCTACGAGCAGTACTTC. Encoded protein: CASSLGRAAYEQYF.

This clonotype was counted at least ten times. The V gene is TRBV7-2, the J gene TRBJ2-7; no clear D. Germline values: CDR1 SGHTA, CDR2 FQGNSA. The CDR3 is 10 amino acids. The V gene lost 9 bases and the J gene lost 2 bases, with 5 bases spanning the gap. Written as DNA, the CDR3 is TGTGCCAGGCCCCCCTACGAGCAGTACGTC. Translating it yields CARPPYEQYV.

Many counts were recorded for this clonotype. The chain has TRBV20-1 and TRBJ1-1; 9 nucleotides match TRBD1. CDR1 is DFQATT and CDR2 is SNEGSKA in the germline V gene (reference sequence). The CDR3 runs 15 residues. The junction had 11 bases not matched to a gene; V was cut back by 3 bases and J by 6 bases. CDR3 sequence (DNA): TGCAGTGCTAGGGGCATGGACAGGGGCGGCGCTGAAGCTTTCTTT. The encoded protein is CSARGMDRGGAEAFF.

This clonotype was seen at least ten times. This chain joins TRBV7-2 and TRBJ2-1, with 9 bases matching TRBD2. After removal of 6 bases from V and 7 bases from J, the junction contained 13 bases not matched to a gene. CDR3 length: 16 residues. Germline V gives CDR1 SGHTA, CDR2 FQGNSA. The chain's CDR3 is CASRDGGGAGGNEQFF. CDR3 DNA: TGTGCCAGCAGAGATGGCGGGGGGGCCGGAGGAAATGAGCAGTTCTTC.

This chain links TRBV19 with TRBJ2-1; TRBD1 or TRBD2 may be the D gene (5 bases each). The CDR3 runs to 14 residues. CDR1 is LNHDA and CDR2 is SQIVND in the germline V gene (reference sequence). V was trimmed by 5 bases and J by 4 bases, leaving 12 bases between them. CDR3 nucleotides: TGTGCCAGTAGTCTACCGGGACCTTACAATGAGCAGTTCTTC. Encoded protein: CASSLPGPYNEQFF.

Many counts were recorded for this clonotype. The V call is TRBV5-6, the J call TRBJ2-7; TRBD1 aligns across 7 bases. Germline loops: CDR1 SGHDT, CDR2 YYEEEE. There are 14 residues in the CDR3. The V gene end was trimmed by 3 bases and the J gene end by 9 bases; junction bases not matched to a gene: 12. CDR3 protein: CASSSPWTGAAQYV. CDR3 sequence (DNA): TGTGCCAGCAGCTCACCCTGGACAGGAGCGGCGCAGTACGTC.

This clonotype showed up many times. V and J are TRBV10-3 and TRBJ1-2; D might be TRBD1 (6 bases). The CDR3 length is 14 residues. Germline values: CDR1 ENHRY, CDR2 SYGVKD. The ends were cut back, 2 bases at V and 5 bases at J, with 12 bases in the middle. The CDR3, as DNA: TGTGCCATCAGTGAGGGGGGGCGCAGGTATGGCTACACCTTC. It encodes CAISEGGRRYGYTF.

This clonotype has ten or more counts. V gene TRBV15 combines with J gene TRBJ2-3; the D is unclear. V was clipped by 1 base and J by 0 bases, with 11 bases between them. The CDR3 has 16 residues. Germline CDR1 is LNHNV and CDR2 is YYDKDF (reference sequence). The CDR3 DNA is TGTGCCACCAGCAGAGTCCCGGGTACTAGCACAGATACGCAGTATTTT. It is translated as CATSRVPGTSTDTQYF.